This T cell receptor (beta chain) comes out of a study of cytomegalovirus exposure and HLA in healthy donors. The length of the CDR3 is 17 residues. The germline gives CDR1 SGDLS, CDR2 YYNGEE. Trimming took 0 bases from V and 9 from J; bases not matched to a gene: 10. Primers for the PCR totalled 60 Vbeta and 13 Jbeta. The assay was immunoSEQ multiplex PCR, and TCRdb's table has in-frame clones only and misses some. Here the sample spans around 130,000 clones, just over 70% being singletons. The material sequenced was PBMCs. The chain recombines TRBV9 with TRBJ2-1, with TRBD2 identical over 12 bases. This TCR was sampled from a woman aged 30 to 39 in good health and CMV-seronegative. CDR3: CASSVALAGGGGGEQFF. In DNA form, the CDR3 reads TGTGCCAGCAGCGTAGCCCTAGCGGGGGGGGGAGGGGGTGAGCAGTTCTTC.